These T cell receptor beta chains were read from a single sample in a study of T cells in Graves' hyperthyroidism and ophthalmopathy. TCRdb re-called the multiplex PCR reads with MiXCR, one entry per CDR3 protein. The sample shows about 250,000 distinct CDR3 sequences, 22% of them seen only once. The sample comprised blood. Receptors originate from a man aged 25-40 years with Graves' ophthalmopathy. Each CDR3 is given with its conserved first and last residue. A D gene is named only where the DNA matches it firmly. Size values are once, few and many counts, or a class for expanded clones, and some rows have none.

TRBJ2-3 | TRBV28 | many | TRBD1 | CASSFATGPSSTDTQYF | TGTGCCAGCAGTTTTGCGACAGGGCCATCTAGCACAGATACGCAGTATTTT
TRBJ2-1 | TRBV6-4 | - | - | CASSEGPRQFF | TGTGCCAGCAGTGAAGGGCCCCGACAGTTCTTC
TRBJ2-3 | TRBV2 | few | TRBD1 | CASARQGASDTQYF | TGTGCCAGCGCCCGGCAGGGGGCATCAGATACGCAGTATTTT
TRBJ2-7 | TRBV2 | many | - | CASTPAGQGRSSYEQYF | TGTGCCAGCACCCCAGCGGGCCAGGGGCGGAGCTCCTACGAGCAGTACTTC
TRBJ2-1 | TRBV28 | - | TRBD2 | CASTLTGTSGNEQFF | TGTGCCAGCACGCTCACCGGGACTAGCGGGAATGAGCAGTTCTTC
TRBJ2-5 | TRBV6-5 | - | - | CASSYTSGDRETQYF | TGTGCCAGCAGTTACACCTCAGGGGATCGAGAGACCCAGTACTTC
TRBJ1-1 | TRBV7-9 | - | TRBD1 | CASSLVGTGEAFF | TGTGCCAGCAGCTTAGTGGGGACAGGGGAAGCTTTCTTT
TRBJ1-2 | TRBV12-3/TRBV12-4 | many | - | CASSSRGETYGYTF | TGTGCCAGCAGCTCCCGAGGGGAAACGTATGGCTACACCTTC
TRBJ2-1 | TRBV12-3/TRBV12-4 | many | TRBD2 | CASRTSGSSYNEQFF | TGTGCCAGCAGGACTAGCGGGAGCTCCTACAATGAGCAGTTCTTC
TRBJ2-5 | TRBV3-1 | once | TRBD2 | CASSQDSGSTETQYF | TGTGCCAGCAGCCAAGATAGCGGGAGTACGGAGACCCAGTACTTC
TRBJ2-3 | TRBV3-1 | - | TRBD2 | CASSVLAGVVDTQYF | TGTGCCAGCAGCGTACTAGCGGGAGTCGTAGATACGCAGTATTTT
TRBJ2-7 | TRBV5-1 | many | - | CASSLEWGISEQYF | TGCGCCAGCAGCTTGGAATGGGGGATAAGCGAGCAGTACTTC
TRBJ2-2 | TRBV6-4 | many | TRBD2 | CASSATSGSTGELFF | TGTGCCAGCAGTGCGACTAGCGGGAGCACCGGGGAGCTGTTTTTT
TRBJ2-1 | TRBV19 | few | TRBD2 | CASSPTAGGNEQFF | TGTGCCAGTAGTCCTACGGCGGGAGGGAATGAGCAGTTCTTC
TRBJ1-5 | TRBV11-3 | - | TRBD1 | CASSPGTGKNQPQHF | TGTGCCAGCAGCCCCGGGACAGGGAAAAATCAGCCCCAGCATTTT
TRBJ2-1 | TRBV12-3/TRBV12-4 | many | TRBD2 | CATSGGTSGRSSYNEQFF | TGTGCCACCTCAGGGGGGACTAGCGGACGGAGCTCCTACAATGAGCAGTTCTTC
TRBJ2-7 | TRBV6-6 | few | - | CASSYSERAAYEQYF | TGTGCCAGCAGTTACTCGGAACGGGCAGCCTACGAGCAGTACTTC
TRBJ2-5 | TRBV6-5 | few | - | CASSYGGAGQETQYF | TGTGCCAGCAGTTACGGGGGCGCGGGCCAAGAGACCCAGTACTTC
TRBJ2-1 | TRBV24-1 | many | - | CATSDSRLASKNEQFF | TGTGCCACCAGTGATTCTCGGCTAGCGTCGAAAAATGAGCAGTTCTTC
TRBJ1-5 | TRBV27 | - | - | CASSPGPQGVQPQHF | TGTGCCAGCAGCCCAGGCCCCCAGGGAGTTCAGCCCCAGCATTTT
TRBJ2-1 | TRBV5-1 | many | TRBD2 | CASSFKTSGTHIGDNEQFF | TGCGCCAGCAGCTTCAAGACTAGCGGGACTCACATTGGCGACAATGAGCAGTTCTTC
TRBJ2-2 | TRBV20-1 | - | TRBD2 | CSARPSGNTGELFF | TGCAGTGCTAGGCCTAGCGGAAACACCGGGGAGCTGTTTTTT
TRBJ2-1 | TRBV19 | - | TRBD1 | CASTPGQGYNEQFF | TGTGCCAGTACCCCGGGACAGGGGTACAATGAGCAGTTCTTC
TRBJ1-5 | TRBV20-1 | - | - | CSAHPGSNQPQHF | TGCAGTGCCCATCCAGGAAGCAATCAGCCCCAGCATTTT
TRBJ1-2 | TRBV7-9 | - | - | CASSLGPSGYTF | TGTGCCAGCAGCTTAGGCCCAAGTGGCTACACCTTC
TRBJ1-6 | TRBV27 | - | - | CASSFMAGPRRSSPLHF | TGTGCCAGCAGTTTCATGGCAGGGCCACGGAGATCATCACCCCTCCACTTT
TRBJ1-2 | TRBV7-9 | - | - | CASSPPGADGYTF | TGTGCCAGCAGCCCCCCGGGGGCAGATGGCTACACCTTC
TRBJ2-3 | TRBV13 | few | TRBD2 | CASSYRTSGASTDTQYF | TGTGCCAGCAGCTACCGGACTAGCGGCGCTAGCACAGATACGCAGTATTTT
TRBJ2-5 | TRBV24-1 | few | - | CATSDATEGWTQYF | TGTGCCACCAGTGATGCCACGGAAGGTTGGACCCAGTACTTC
TRBJ2-5 | TRBV10-3 | - | TRBD2 | CAISEPLAGIQETQYF | TGTGCCATCAGTGAGCCTCTAGCGGGAATACAAGAGACCCAGTACTTC
TRBJ2-1 | TRBV29-1 | many | TRBD2 | CSGKGTSGPQSHEQFF | TGCAGCGGAAAAGGGACTAGCGGGCCTCAGAGCCATGAGCAGTTCTTC
TRBJ1-5 | TRBV28 | few | - | CASSSTSGTGNQPQHF | TGTGCCAGCAGTTCCACTTCTGGGACGGGCAATCAGCCCCAGCATTTT
TRBJ2-5 | TRBV7-2 | - | TRBD1 | CASSNRDRADQTQYF | TGTGCCAGCAGCAACCGGGACAGGGCGGATCAGACCCAGTACTTC
TRBJ2-2 | TRBV18 | - | - | CASSPGAGANTGELFF | TGTGCCAGCTCACCTGGAGCAGGGGCGAACACCGGGGAGCTGTTTTTT
TRBJ2-1 | TRBV5-5 | few | TRBD1 | CASSLGQGLAEQFF | TGTGCCAGCAGCTTGGGACAGGGGCTGGCTGAGCAGTTCTTC
TRBJ1-5 | TRBV27 | - | - | CASSPRGQGRQPQHF | TGTGCCAGCAGTCCCCGCGGGCAGGGACGCCAGCCCCAGCATTTT
TRBJ1-1 | TRBV27 | - | - | CASSFSGKNTEAFF | TGTGCCAGCAGTTTTTCCGGGAAGAACACTGAAGCTTTCTTT
TRBJ2-7 | TRBV5-1 | - | - | CASSLWPGESNYEQYF | TGCGCCAGCAGCTTGTGGCCAGGAGAATCCAACTACGAGCAGTACTTC
TRBJ1-2 | TRBV28 | few | - | CASLTHGFNYGYTF | TGTGCCAGCCTTACCCATGGGTTTAACTATGGCTACACCTTC
TRBJ1-4 | TRBV20-1 | - | - | CSATHDNEKLFF | TGCAGTGCTACCCACGATAATGAAAAACTGTTTTTT
TRBJ2-5 | TRBV20-1 | once | - | CSAWDRGGETQYF | TGCAGTGCTTGGGACCGAGGTGGTGAGACCCAGTACTTC
TRBJ2-1 | TRBV24-1 | many | TRBD2 | CATSEGTSSYNEQFF | TGTGCCACCAGTGAAGGGACTAGCAGCTACAATGAGCAGTTCTTC
TRBJ2-7 | TRBV9 | - | - | CASSVGASSYEQYF | TGTGCCAGCAGCGTAGGTGCTTCCTCCTACGAGCAGTACTTC
TRBJ2-1 | TRBV6-1 | - | TRBD2 | CAVRSSGGKNEQFF | TGTGCCGTCCGAAGCTCGGGAGGGAAGAATGAGCAGTTCTTC
TRBJ2-3 | TRBV6-5 | - | - | CASSYREPTDTQYF | TGTGCCAGCAGTTACCGGGAACCCACAGATACGCAGTATTTT
TRBJ2-1 | TRBV3-1 | - | - | CASSQRGALSSYNEQFF | TGTGCCAGCAGCCAAAGGGGGGCGTTGAGCTCCTACAATGAGCAGTTCTTC
TRBJ1-1 | TRBV18 | many | - | CASSLTSLQSSLGFF | TGTGCCAGCTCACTAACCTCATTGCAGTCATCCTTGGGTTTCTTT